This T cell receptor (beta chain) was documented in a study of shared clonotypes between healthy human individuals. As for this clone: One end of the junction does not line up with germline, which may come from a read error.

CDR1 is SGHNT, CDR2 YYREEE, per germline (reference sequence). The CDR3 extends over 15 amino acids. Deep-level running was used for the assay. TCRdb keeps only in-frame clones here, not all; method: immunoSEQ multiplex PCR. The sample shows about 2.4 million clones, 93% of them seen only once. The receptor's source is a man in his late teens or twenties in good health. Some clones in this sample may be carry-over from other donors' samples. This chain uses TRBV5-4 with TRBJ2-1, with 10 nucleotides matching TRBD2. Sequencing used naive CD4+ T cells from PBMCs. Described subset: CD45RA+ positively selected. Here the CDR3 DNA reads TGTGCCAGCAGCTCGGATATAGCGGGAGGTCGCTTGAGGCTCTTC. Translating gives CASSSDIAGGRLRLF.